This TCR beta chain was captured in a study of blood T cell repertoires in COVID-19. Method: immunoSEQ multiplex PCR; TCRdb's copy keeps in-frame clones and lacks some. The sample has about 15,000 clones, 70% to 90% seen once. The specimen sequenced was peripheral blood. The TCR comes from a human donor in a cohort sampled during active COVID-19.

CDR3 sequence: CASSLARTVGEKLFF. The CDR3 DNA sequence: TGTGCCAGCAGCTTAGCGCGGACTGTAGGTGAAAAACTGTTTTTT. The chain is built from TRBV7-2 and TRBJ1-4; D is unresolved. V dropped 0 bases and J dropped 7 bases, with 12 bases sitting between them. The CDR3 sequence is 15 residues long. CDR1 is SGHTA and CDR2 is FQGNSA in the germline V gene.